This TCR beta chain was sequenced during a study of T cell responses to AZD1222 COVID-19 vaccine. Germline V CDR1 and CDR2: SGHDN, FVKESK. The CDR3 sequence is 12 residues long. Trimming shortened V by 5 bases and J by 4 bases, and 6 bases separated the two germline ends. Study-wide findings and caveats: A mostly white British donor set with more females was recruited, and clonal diversity was possibly underestimated.

Note on this clone: Its specificity is unknown.

Method: immunoSEQ multiplex PCR; TCRdb's copy keeps in-frame clones and lacks some. The sample includes more than 95,000 clones, over 70% seen only once; the top ten take roughly 5.4%. The chain recombines TRBV14 with TRBJ1-5; D unresolved. This specimen consisted of peripheral blood, obtained on day 0 of AZD1222 vaccination. The receptor's source is an adult in good health. CDR3 protein: CASSWGNQPQHF. CDR3 bases: TGTGCCAGCAGCTGGGGTAATCAGCCCCAGCATTTT. Drawing the rest from reference TRBV14 and TRBJ1-5, the complete variable domain is EAGVTQFPSHSVIEKGQTVTLRCDPISGHDNLYWYRRVMGKEIKFLLHFVKESKQDESGMPNNRFLAERTGGTYSTLKVQPAELEDSGVYFCASSWGNQPQHFGDGTRLSIL.